The T cell receptor (beta chain) described here comes from a study of T cells after yellow fever vaccination. A process of 5'RACE template switching, which added a universal primer site and UMIs, was used to make TCR cDNA. MiXCR, applied by TCRdb to the 5' RACE reads, yields one record per CDR3 protein. Of 100,000 to 150,000 distinct CDR3 sequences listed, around 15% are singletons. Trimming left V 0 bases short and J 9 bases short, with 15 bases between. CDR3 length equals 14 residues. Germline V gene sequence: CDR1 SEHNR, CDR2 FQNEAQ (reference sequence). This material consisted of CD8+ T cells sorted from PBMCs, taken 5 days after the yellow fever booster vaccination. The clonotype was recovered from a young man who received the YFV17D yellow fever vaccine. This chain uses TRBV7-9 with TRBJ2-7; D possibly matches TRBD1 or TRBD2 (5 bases each). This CDR3 reads CASSLAGTRSVQYV. The CDR3 nucleotides are TGTGCCAGCAGCTTAGCGGGGACCAGATCCGTGCAGTACGTC.